This T cell receptor beta chain emerged from a study of cytomegalovirus exposure and HLA in healthy donors. Study overall: A previous analysis identified approximately 110 million unique TCR beta sequences derived from 180 million or so T cells. Study-wide results and limits: Presence/absence analyses rested on an assumption that sequencing depth was roughly uniform across donors.

The study ran its PCR with 60 Vbeta and 13 Jbeta primers. Measured with immunoSEQ multiplex PCR; TCRdb has only the in-frame clones, and not every one. The sample comprises just over 150,000 clones, about 76% of which are singletons, and roughly 2% rests with the top ten. V shed 6 bases and J shed 0 bases, with 14 bases lying between them. The CDR3 loop spans 15 amino acids. The germline CDR1 and CDR2 sequences are LNHDA and SQIVND (reference sequence). There are a few counts of this clone. Antigen specificity is unknown. This chain joins TRBV19 and TRBJ1-1; TRBD1 is a possible D gene (5 bases). This TCR derives from a female donor in good health and CMV-seronegative. The sequencing input was PBMCs. The DNA of the CDR3 is TGTGCCAGTAGGAGAAGACAGAGCATGAACACTGAAGCTTTCTTT. Its translation is CASRRRQSMNTEAFF.